The 8 T cell receptor beta chains in this list originate from one sample, sequenced in a study of T-cell memory formation after mild COVID-19 (dated by TCRdb to the early 2020s). The receptor library was made with 5' RACE. The sequencing machine was an Illumina NovaSeq 6000. The public sequencing data were trimmed at Q25 with fastp and processed into clonotypes with MiXCR by TCRdb, which kept only in-frame beta chains. All rows with the same CDR3 protein become a single entry with the most common DNA and genes. The sample table contains approximately 300,000 distinct CDR3 sequences; only one count was recorded for approximately 15% of them. 22% of the sample is held by the ten biggest clonotypes. Sequencing was carried out using PBMCs or a T cell subset sorted from them (not recorded which). The receptors here all came from a man aged 18 to 29 who had mild COVID-19 (a few samples of this study predate the infection). The sample titles of this study are shuffled in the database, so cell type and time point are left out; the donor was told from shared clones.

This chain uses TRBV4-2 with TRBJ2-5; tentative D call: TRBD2 (6 bases). The V and J ends lost 0 bases and 5 bases respectively, with 13 bases between them. The CDR3 is made up of 15 amino acids. Germline CDR1 LGHNA, CDR2 YNFKEQ. The chain's CDR3 is CASSQEKLAAETQYF. Written as DNA, the CDR3 is TGTGCCAGCAGCCAAGAAAAACTAGCTGCGGAGACCCAGTACTTC.

CDR3 region: CASSHRGSDYGYTF. CDR3 sequence (DNA): TGTGCCAGCAGCCACAGGGGATCGGACTATGGCTACACCTTC. The rearrangement links TRBV5-5 to TRBJ1-2; 7 bases align to TRBD1. The junction had 6 bases not matched to a gene; V was cut back by 4 bases and J by 3 bases. The CDR3 contains 14 residues. Germline CDR1 and CDR2: SGHKS and YYEKEE (reference sequence).

The J gene is TRBJ2-5, the V gene TRBV5-1; TRBD1 agrees at 7 bases. Germline CDR1 SGHRS, CDR2 YFSETQ. V lost 4 bases and J lost 2; bases outside the gene matches: 5. The CDR3 is 14 residues long. As DNA, the CDR3 is TGCGCCAGCAGCCAACGGGACAGTCAAGAGACCCAGTACTTC. Translated, it gives CASSQRDSQETQYF.

The V call is TRBV4-1, the J call TRBJ1-2; unclear D gene. Trimming removed 0 bases at V and 6 bases at J, with 14 bases between. The CDR3 has 15 residues. The germline V gene has CDR1 MGHRA and CDR2 YSYEKL. The CDR3 DNA reads TGCGCCAGCAGCCAAGAGTTGACAAGTCATCATGGCTACACCTTC. Its translation is CASSQELTSHHGYTF.

This chain links TRBV4-2 with TRBJ2-5; D perhaps matches TRBD2 (6 bases). The CDR3 is made up of 17 amino acids. Germline lookup yields CDR1 LGHNA and CDR2 YNFKEQ. Trimming removed 1 base at V and 4 bases at J, with 19 bases between. In nucleotides, the CDR3 is TGTGCCAGCAGCCAAGGTCGGGGGACCCCGGGGTTAGAGACCCAGTACTTC. It is translated as CASSQGRGTPGLETQYF.

This clonotype showed up just once. J is TRBJ2-3 and V is TRBV2; TRBD2 might be the D (5 bases). Per the germline V gene, CDR1 is SNHLY and CDR2 is FYNNEI. V was shortened by 10 bases and J by 1 base, with 15 bases between the two germline ends. There are 14 residues in the CDR3. CDR3 region: CATKADRGTDTQYF. In nucleotides, the CDR3 is TGTGCCACCAAAGCGGATCGGGGCACAGATACGCAGTATTTT.

This clonotype was picked up a small number of times. The chain links TRBV4-1 to TRBJ2-1; a possible D gene is TRBD2 (6 bases). The V and J ends lost 1 base and 4 bases respectively, with 11 bases between them. This CDR3 comprises 15 residues. In germline, CDR1 is MGHRA, CDR2 YSYEKL. The CDR3 protein is CASSQVGGEYNEQFF. The DNA of the CDR3 is TGCGCCAGCAGCCAAGTTGGAGGGGAATACAATGAGCAGTTCTTC.

This clonotype was found many times. This chain joins TRBV5-1 and TRBJ2-7; weak D call: TRBD2 (6 bases). CDR3 size: 16 residues. CDR1 is SGHRS and CDR2 is YFSETQ in the germline V gene. Trimming shortened V by 3 bases and J by 2 bases, and 18 bases separated the two germline ends. The CDR3 loop is CASSWGEVGRPYEQYV. In DNA, the CDR3 is TGCGCCAGCAGCTGGGGGGAGGTTGGAAGACCCTACGAGCAGTACGTC.